This T cell receptor beta chain was obtained from a study of T cells after posttransplantation cyclophosphamide. This CDR3 region has 12 residues. Germline CDR1 reads ENHRY; CDR2 reads SYGVKD. V lost 11 bases to trimming and J lost 5 bases; unmatched junction nucleotides: 4. In its sample, this clone was seen many times. Its specificity is not known. Profiled with immunoSEQ multiplex PCR; TCRdb holds only in-frame clones, not every one. The sample gives about 9,200 clones, none seen only once, and the top ten clones hold less than 30%. Points from the study as a whole: After PTCy, TRB diversity resembled that of CNI/methotrexate controls. Tissue-infiltrating T cells from skin or gut overlapped little with blood T cells. Donor CD8+ memory clones often dominated recipient blood repertoires at later times.

Busulfan-fludarabine conditioning, marrow transplant, and cyclophosphamide on days +3 and +4 were administered. V is TRBV10-3 and J is TRBJ2-3; 10 bases match TRBD2. The specimen comprised PBMCs, sampled after allogeneic stem cell transplant with posttransplant cyclophosphamide. The source is a female patient in her 40s who received an allogeneic stem cell transplant from a related donor, was CMV-positive, and had no GVHD. The graft donor may have contributed some T cells. As DNA, the CDR3 is TGTGCCGCCGGGACTAGCGAAGATACGCAGTATTTT. It encodes CAAGTSEDTQYF.